The clone carrying this TCR beta chain has a handful of counts. The antigen is unknown. CDR3 length: 13 residues. Trimming took 4 bases from V and 1 from J, leaving 7 bases between them. Germline values: CDR1 MNHNS, CDR2 SASEGT. Each subset's genomic DNA was shared equally among a number of immunoSEQ plates. Original methodology: Filtering differed for immunoSEQ, which gave only junction sequences without quality scores. Assay used: immunoSEQ multiplex PCR; TCRdb lists only in-frame clones, some missing. That table gives V, J and clone size, and the DNA gave D and trimming. The table lists 490,000 or so clones, about 82% of them singletons. This specimen belongs to a study of shared clonotypes between healthy human individuals. The study's findings and limits: The authors sampled blood alone, and tissue repertoires likely differ. An expected dependence of interdonor clonotype sharing on sequencing depth was noted.

This sequence was found in a middle-aged woman in good health. Some clones in this sample may be carry-over from other donors' samples. The J gene is TRBJ1-1, the V gene TRBV6-1; D is uncertain. Sequenced material: PBMCs. CDR3 DNA: TGTGCCAGCAGTGGACAAGAGAACACTGAAGCTTTCTTT. Translated: CASSGQENTEAFF.